The clone carrying this T cell receptor beta chain came up a few times. The CDR3 contains 16 residues. With 1 base clipped from V and 2 bases from J, the junction kept 7 bases outside the gene matches. Looked up from germline, CDR1 is SGHAT and CDR2 is FQNNGV. This sample is part of a study of blood T cell repertoires in COVID-19. In the study overall: Samples representing acute and convalescent COVID-19 were sourced from the United States, Italy and Spain. T cells, B-cell-depleted T cells, or PBMCs provided the cDNA or gDNA that served as material.

In the authors' workflow: Nucleated cell number was recorded as an estimate derived from reference gene primer amplification. Here immunoSEQ multiplex PCR was the method, and the copy in TCRdb shows in-frame clones only, minus some. V, J and clone size are those of that table, while D and trimming were read from the DNA. Here the sample spans 50,000 to 65,000 clones, around 90% being singletons. The receptor's source is a man in his fifties or sixties with acute or convalescent COVID-19. Sequencing was done on a sample of peripheral blood. This chain links TRBV11-2 with TRBJ2-5, with 7 bases fitting TRBD2. CDR3 DNA sequence: TGTGCCAGCAGCTTAGGCCTTAGCGGGCTGCAAGAGACCCAGTACTTC. It yields the protein CASSLGLSGLQETQYF.